The next 15 T cell receptor beta chains were all read from a single sample in a study of T cell repertoires in cytomegalovirus infection. TCRdb independently ran MiXCR on the reads; one entry per CDR3 protein. This table holds fewer than 400,000 distinct CDR3 sequences, approximately 18% found once. Sequencing input: PBMCs. The source of these receptors is a human donor in good health (CMV status not recorded). Some clones in this sample may be carry-over from other donors' samples.

This clonotype came up a few times. The chain recombines TRBV18 with TRBJ1-1; D is uncertain. From germline, CDR1 is KGHSH and CDR2 LQKENI. The CDR3 is 15 residues long. V shed 2 bases and J shed 1 base, with 11 bases lying between them. The CDR3 DNA follows: TGTGCCAGCTCACCAAGTTTGCGGGAGAACACTGAAGCTTTCTTT. Encoded protein: CASSPSLRENTEAFF. The entire variable domain, with the rest obtained from reference TRBV18 and TRBJ1-1, is as follows: NAGVMQNPRHLVRRRGQEARLRCSPMKGHSHVYWYRQLPEEGLKFMVYLQKENIIDESGMPKERFSAEFPKEGPSILRIQQVVRGDSAAYFCASSPSLRENTEAFFGQGTRLTVV.

This clonotype was seen at least ten times. The rearrangement links TRBV7-2 to TRBJ2-7; D is unclear. The CDR3 contains 13 residues. CDR1 is SGHTA and CDR2 is FQGNSA in the germline V gene. Trimming took off 1 base at V and 5 bases at J, with 9 bases between the two ends. The CDR3 region is CASSLVGGNEQYF. The DNA of the CDR3 is TGTGCCAGCAGCTTAGTCGGCGGCAACGAGCAGTACTTC.

This clonotype was seen many times. The rearrangement uses TRBV7-2 and TRBJ2-3; D gene unclear. V lost 4 bases, J lost 3 bases, and 14 bases lay in between. The CDR3 covers 15 residues. Germline lookup yields CDR1 SGHTA and CDR2 FQGNSA. CDR3: CASSSYGPTTDTQYF. CDR3 coding DNA: TGTGCCAGCAGCTCCTACGGACCAACTACAGATACGCAGTATTTT.

This clonotype was seen a few times. The gene calls are TRBV11-2 and TRBJ2-7; weak D call: TRBD1 (5 bases). The germline gives CDR1 SGHAT, CDR2 FQNNGV. The CDR3 spans 14 residues. Between the trimmed V and J ends, which lost 1 base and 2 bases, there was a span of 9 bases. The CDR3 nucleotides read TGTGCCAGCAGCTTAGTTGGGGCGGCCTACGAGCAGTACTTC. It specifies CASSLVGAAYEQYF.

The CDR3 loop reads CASSQGGSSYNSPLHF. The CDR3 nucleotides are TGCGCCAGCAGCCAAGGGGGGAGCTCCTATAATTCACCCCTCCACTTT. V and J are TRBV4-1 and TRBJ1-6; tentatively, D is TRBD1 (5 bases). The germline gives CDR1 MGHRA, CDR2 YSYEKL. The length of the CDR3 is 16 residues. The germline V and J ends were trimmed by 1 base and 0 bases, with 7 bases remaining between them.

This chain joins TRBV10-3 and TRBJ2-5; D possibly uses TRBD1 or TRBD2 (5 bases each). Trimming cost V 3 bases and J 1 base, with 12 bases left between them. Germline V lookup: CDR1 ENHRY, CDR2 SYGVKD. The CDR3 has 15 amino acids. CDR3 in amino acids: CAISDALGTQETQYF. The DNA for the CDR3 is TGTGCCATCAGTGACGCTCTGGGGACCCAAGAGACCCAGTACTTC.

The chain has TRBV24-1 and TRBJ1-5; D may be TRBD1 (6 bases). The CDR3 runs 13 residues. The V end was cut by 7 bases, the J end by 10 bases, with 16 bases between. Germline lookup yields CDR1 KGHDR and CDR2 SFDVKD. CDR3: CATSSRGGGPQHF. As DNA, the CDR3 is TGTGCCACCAGCTCCCGGGGGGGGGGCCCCCAGCATTTT.

J is TRBJ1-4 and V is TRBV4-1; 12 nucleotides align to TRBD1. Per the germline V gene, CDR1 is MGHRA and CDR2 is YSYEKL. V was pared by 6 bases and J by 8 bases, with 7 bases of the junction left unmatched. CDR3 length: 15 residues. The CDR3 coding sequence is TGCGCCAGCAGTCGCACCGGGACAGGGGGCGAAAAACTGTTTTTT. Amino acid sequence: CASSRTGTGGEKLFF.

This clonotype has ten or more counts. The CDR3 region has the DNA TGTGCCAGCAGTTCACAGTTGGGATCCGGAAACACCATATATTTT. Translation gives CASSSQLGSGNTIYF. The genes are TRBV2 and TRBJ1-3; no clear D gene. The CDR3 contains 15 residues. Germline V gives CDR1 SNHLY, CDR2 FYNNEI. Trimming left V 5 bases short and J 4 bases short, with 15 bases between.

This clonotype was observed a few times. This chain connects TRBV15 to TRBJ2-7; 8 nucleotides align to TRBD1. This CDR3 is 15 amino acids long. V dropped 1 base and J dropped 2; count of bases not matched to a gene: 4. The germline CDR1 and CDR2 sequences are LNHNV and YYDKDF (reference sequence). CDR3 sequence: CATSRGRTGTYEQYF. The CDR3 DNA sequence: TGTGCCACCAGCAGAGGCAGGACAGGGACCTACGAGCAGTACTTC.

In its sample, this clonotype was seen a few times. This sequence joins TRBV19 and TRBJ1-1; possibly TRBD1 for D (6 bases). Germline CDR1 and CDR2: LNHDA and SQIVND (reference sequence). V dropped 3 bases and J dropped 5 bases, with 13 bases sitting between them. The CDR3 has 14 residues. CDR3 DNA: TGTGCCAGTAGTATGTGGCAGGGGAAGACTGAAGCTTTCTTT. This translates into CASSMWQGKTEAFF.

The rearrangement joins TRBV20-1 to TRBJ1-5; tentatively, D is TRBD1 (6 bases). Per germline, CDR1 DFQATT and CDR2 SNEGSKA (reference sequence). Trimming took 1 base from V and 4 from J, leaving 17 bases between them. This CDR3 has 16 amino acids. CDR3 amino acids: CSARVLGTPVNQPQHF. Written as DNA, the CDR3 is TGCAGTGCTAGAGTTCTAGGGACACCCGTTAATCAGCCCCAGCATTTT.

The table lists this clonotype with many counts. The V gene is TRBV7-2, the J gene TRBJ2-1; the match to TRBD2 covers 11 bases. The CDR3 has 15 amino acids. CDR1 and CDR2 (germline): SGHTA, FQGNSA. V shed 2 bases and J 4 bases; nucleotides not matched to a gene: 1. The CDR3, as DNA: TGTGCCAGCAGCTTAATAGCGGGAGGGTACAATGAGCAGTTCTTC. It translates to CASSLIAGGYNEQFF. Based on the CDR3 plus reference TRBV7-2 and TRBJ2-1, the full variable domain is GAGVSQSPSNKVTEKGKDVELRCDPISGHTALYWYRQSLGQGLEFLIYFQGNSAPDKSGLPSDRFSAERTGGSVSTLTIQRTQQEDSAVYLCASSLIAGGYNEQFFGPGTRLTVL.

The chain combines TRBV6-5 with TRBJ2-5, with D perhaps TRBD2 (5 bases). The germline gives CDR1 MNHEY, CDR2 SVGAGI. The CDR3 covers 15 residues. V lost 3 bases and J 5 bases, leaving 16 bases between the germline ends. CDR3 residues: CASSYFREGRETQYF. The CDR3, as DNA: TGTGCCAGCAGTTATTTTCGTGAGGGCCGCGAGACCCAGTACTTC.

The rearrangement uses TRBV6-6 and TRBJ1-5, with 8 bases identical to TRBD1. The germline CDR1 and CDR2 sequences are MNHNY and SVGAGI (reference sequence). V was clipped by 3 bases and J by 6 bases; unmatched bases: 10. The length of the CDR3 is 16 residues. CDR3 loop: CASSYSARTGTQPQHF. The CDR3 region has the DNA TGTGCCAGCAGTTATTCGGCTCGGACAGGGACTCAGCCCCAGCATTTT.